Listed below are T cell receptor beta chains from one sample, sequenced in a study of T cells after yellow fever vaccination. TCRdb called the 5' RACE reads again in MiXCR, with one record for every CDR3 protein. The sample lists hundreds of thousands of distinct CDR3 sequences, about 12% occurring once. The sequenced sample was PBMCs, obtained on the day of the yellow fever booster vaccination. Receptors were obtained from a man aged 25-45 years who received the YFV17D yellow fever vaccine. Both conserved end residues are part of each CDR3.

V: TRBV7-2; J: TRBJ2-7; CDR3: CASSFRQGPYEQYF
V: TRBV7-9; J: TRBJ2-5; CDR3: CASQAGSLQETQYF
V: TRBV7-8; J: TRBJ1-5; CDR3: CASSLSRDRRYSNQPQHF
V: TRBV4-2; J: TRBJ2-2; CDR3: CASSHPAGRSSGDTGELFF
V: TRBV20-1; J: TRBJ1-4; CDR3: CSASSVGTNEKLFF
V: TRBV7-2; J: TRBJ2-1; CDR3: CASSLESTFSEQFF
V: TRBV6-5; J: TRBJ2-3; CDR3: CASSLRTGGSGTDTQYF
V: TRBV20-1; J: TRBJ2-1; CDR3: CSARLAAGNEQFF
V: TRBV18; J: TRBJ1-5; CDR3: CASSPEVIGTGNQPQHF
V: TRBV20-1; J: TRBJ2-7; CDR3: CSFSSGLSYEQYF
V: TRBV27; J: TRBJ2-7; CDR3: CASSVTPGAREQYF
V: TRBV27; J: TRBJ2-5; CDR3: CASSLSPGLGETQYF
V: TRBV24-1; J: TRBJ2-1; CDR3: CATPDRGYRGDISYNEQFF
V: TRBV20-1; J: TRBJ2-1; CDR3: CSALGDTGGGNEQFF
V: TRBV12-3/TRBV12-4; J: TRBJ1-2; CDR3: CASSLSLTAYGYTF
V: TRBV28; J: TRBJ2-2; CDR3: CASSRLDSGELFF
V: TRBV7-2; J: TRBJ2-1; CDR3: CASSLVASGSPEQFF
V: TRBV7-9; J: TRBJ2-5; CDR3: CASSLGQGEETQYF
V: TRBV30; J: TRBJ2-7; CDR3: CAWSRSGTGWDEQYF
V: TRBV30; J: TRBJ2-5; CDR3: CAWSVFSGSGGETQYF
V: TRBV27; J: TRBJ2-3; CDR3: CASSTGRATYPQYF
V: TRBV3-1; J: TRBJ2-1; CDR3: CASSAAGTGERYPFNEQFF